The 10 T cell receptor beta chains given below trace back to one sample, sequenced in a study of control samples from healthy donors and cancer patients. Method: immunoSEQ multiplex PCR; TCRdb's copy keeps in-frame clones and lacks some. The sample yields over 200,000 clones, roughly 80% seen once. The sample was PBMCs. The source is a woman aged 55-70 years with lung cancer.

This chain connects TRBV12-3 or TRBV12-4 to TRBJ2-7; D perhaps matches TRBD1 (5 bases). The CDR3 extends over 13 amino acids. V was shortened by 6 bases and J by 1 base, with 10 bases between the two germline ends. The CDR3 DNA follows: TGTGCCAGCAGCCGCGACAGTTCCTACGAGCAGTACTTC. Translated, it gives CASSRDSSYEQYF.

The rearrangement joins TRBV9 to TRBJ2-4; no clear D gene. V was cut by 0 bases and J by 3 bases, with 7 bases left in between. Per germline, CDR1 SGDLS and CDR2 YYNGEE. This CDR3 region has 14 residues. The CDR3 DNA is TGTGCCAGCAGCGTAGGCGGAGACAAAAACATTCAGTACTTC. It encodes CASSVGGDKNIQYF.

J is TRBJ1-1 and V is TRBV4-2; the D gene is possibly TRBD1 (6 bases). The V gene's germline CDR1 is LGHNA and CDR2 YNFKEQ. With 4 bases removed from V and 3 bases from J, the gap between germline ends came to 18 bases. The CDR3 is 16 amino acids. The CDR3 reads CASSPQGGETHTEAFF. The CDR3 DNA reads as TGTGCCAGCAGCCCGCAAGGGGGGGAAACGCACACTGAAGCTTTCTTT.

The V gene is TRBV6-5, the J gene TRBJ2-7; 7 bases match TRBD2. Germline V gives CDR1 MNHEY, CDR2 SVGAGI. J lost 5 bases, V lost 6 bases, and 10 bases had no gene match. The CDR3 sequence is 14 residues long. In DNA, the CDR3 is TGTGCCAGCAGGGGAGAACTAGCGCTCGACGAGCAGTACTTC. It codes for CASRGELALDEQYF.

The gene calls are TRBV5-1 and TRBJ1-1, with no clear D. Germline V gene lookup returns CDR1 SGHRS and CDR2 YFSETQ. The CDR3 loop spans 13 amino acids. Trimming removed 5 bases from V and 1 base from J, with 9 bases in between. The CDR3 loop reads CASRITANTEAFF. CDR3 DNA sequence: TGCGCCAGCAGAATAACAGCGAACACTGAAGCTTTCTTT.

The rearrangement links TRBV5-1 to TRBJ2-5, with 9 bases fitting TRBD2. The CDR3 sequence is 16 residues long. J gave up 5 bases and V 0 bases, and 8 bases lay outside the gene matches. In germline, CDR1 is SGHRS, CDR2 YFSETQ. The CDR3 here is CASSLAAGGPWETQYF. The CDR3 bases are TGCGCCAGCAGCTTGGCGGCGGGAGGGCCTTGGGAGACCCAGTACTTC.

The gene calls are TRBV13 and TRBJ1-4, with 7 bases fitting TRBD1. This CDR3 region has 13 residues. Unmatched junction bases numbered 1, after V lost 5 bases and J lost 4 bases. Germline CDR1 reads PRHDT; CDR2 reads FYEKMQ (reference sequence). CDR3 protein: CASSPGGNEKLFF. The CDR3, as DNA: TGTGCCAGCAGCCCAGGGGGTAATGAAAAACTGTTTTTT.

J is TRBJ1-2 and V is TRBV9; 10 nucleotides align to TRBD1. The CDR3 has 14 residues. V trimming: 3 bases; J trimming: 7 bases; junction bases outside the gene matches: 6. Germline V gives CDR1 SGDLS, CDR2 YYNGEE. The CDR3 protein is CASSAETGGFGYTF. CDR3 coding DNA: TGTGCCAGCAGCGCGGAGACAGGGGGCTTTGGCTACACCTTC.

This clone was recorded a few times. The V gene is TRBV30, the J gene TRBJ1-1; TRBD1 is a possible D gene (5 bases). CDR3 length: 14 amino acids. Trimming pared 7 bases from V and 2 bases from J, leaving 17 bases between. CDR1 and CDR2 from the germline V gene are GTSNPN and SVGIG (reference sequence). The CDR3 DNA reads as TGTGCCTCGACTTCCCGGGGGTTTAACACTGAAGCTTTCTTT. It yields the protein CASTSRGFNTEAFF.

This chain connects TRBV14 to TRBJ1-6, with D hard to call. In germline, CDR1 is SGHDN, CDR2 FVKESK. CDR3 length: 13 amino acids. V was trimmed by 1 base and J by 15 bases, leaving 13 bases between them. CDR3 DNA sequence: TGTGCCAGCAGCCAAGCTCAGGCTCGGAACCTCCACTTT. This sequence encodes CASSQAQARNLHF.